Below are 22 T cell receptor beta chains sequenced from a single sample in a study of blood T cell repertoires in COVID-19 (dated by TCRdb to the early 2020s). Library prep was done by the immunoSEQ multiplex PCR assay. In TCRdb, the immuneACCESS table is reduced to in-frame sequences with V and J assigned. These tables do not hold every clone; where another copy was compared, an unresolved V gene accounts for under half, and the others remain unexplained. The sample table lists around 120,000 clones, 75% to 90% of them with a count of one. Jointly, the top ten make up about 2.5% of the sample. The sequencing sample was made of PBMCs or T cells enriched from blood (not recorded which). These receptors came from a woman aged 50 to 60 who had recovered from COVID-19.

The chain employs TRBV4-1 and TRBJ2-7; 11 bases fit TRBD2. From germline, CDR1 is MGHRA and CDR2 YSYEKL. The CDR3 runs 15 residues. V gave up 2 bases and J gave up 2 bases; unmatched junction bases: 2. CDR3 in amino acids: CASSQIAGGPYEQYF. The CDR3 nucleotides read TGCGCCAGCAGCCAAATAGCGGGGGGGCCCTACGAGCAGTACTTC.

This clone was picked up a small number of times. V gene TRBV2 combines with J gene TRBJ1-5; D ambiguous. Germline V gene lookup returns CDR1 SNHLY and CDR2 FYNNEI. The germline V and J ends were trimmed by 4 bases and 6 bases, with 7 bases remaining between them. The CDR3 loop spans 12 amino acids. CDR3 sequence: CASSGEGQPQHF. The DNA for the CDR3 is TGTGCCAGCAGTGGAGAGGGTCAGCCCCAGCATTTT.

This chain links TRBV19 with TRBJ2-7; weak D call: TRBD1 (5 bases). The V gene lost 4 bases and the J gene lost 5 bases, with 18 bases spanning the gap. CDR1 is LNHDA, CDR2 SQIVND, per germline (reference sequence). CDR3 size: 15 residues. The DNA of the CDR3 is TGTGCCAGTAGTAAGGACAACTCCCAGCCCCACGAGCAGTACTTC. Amino acid sequence: CASSKDNSQPHEQYF.

The rearrangement joins TRBV19 to TRBJ2-7, with a tentative D call TRBD1 (6 bases). Per the germline V gene, CDR1 is LNHDA and CDR2 is SQIVND (reference sequence). CDR3 length: 15 amino acids. Trimming removed 6 bases at V and 0 bases at J, with 15 bases between. CDR3 residues: CASSVRDTSSYEQYF. DNA for the CDR3: TGTGCCAGTAGCGTCCGGGACACGAGCTCCTACGAGCAGTACTTC.

The rearrangement uses TRBV27 and TRBJ1-4; the match to TRBD1 covers 8 bases. The CDR3 totals 15 residues. The ends lost 5 bases at V and 7 bases at J; junction bases unmatched: 9. Germline loops: CDR1 MNHEY, CDR2 SMNVEV (reference sequence). As DNA, the CDR3 is TGTGCCAGCAGTGTAAGACAGGGGAGGCGTGAAAAACTGTTTTTT. Protein: CASSVRQGRREKLFF. Together with reference TRBV27 and TRBJ1-4, the CDR3 gives the full variable domain: EAQVTQNPRYLITVTGKKLTVTCSQNMNHEYMSWYRQDPGLGLRQIYYSMNVEVTDKGDVPEGYKVSRKEKRNFPLILESPSPNQTSLYFCASSVRQGRREKLFFGSGTQLSVL.

This chain connects TRBV13 to TRBJ2-1; 8 nucleotides align to TRBD2. This CDR3 contains 15 residues. V was pared by 1 base and J by 3 bases, with 2 bases of the junction left unmatched. The germline V gene has CDR1 PRHDT and CDR2 FYEKMQ (reference sequence). CDR3 sequence (DNA): TGTGCCAGCAGCTTAGACCGGGGGGGCTACAATGAGCAGTTCTTC. Translated: CASSLDRGGYNEQFF.

The V call is TRBV3-1 (or the pseudogene TRBV3-2), the J call TRBJ2-2; 9 bases align to TRBD2. CDR3 length: 13 amino acids. V shed 4 bases and J 6 bases; nucleotides not matched to a gene: 0. CDR1 is LGHDT, CDR2 YNNKEL, per germline (reference sequence). The CDR3 DNA follows: TGTGCCAGCAGCCGGACTAGCGCCGGGGAGCTGTTTTTT. It is translated as CASSRTSAGELFF.

This clone was counted a few times. J is TRBJ2-1 and V is TRBV4-3, with TRBD2 identical over 11 bases. J lost 4 bases, V lost 1 base, and 9 bases had no gene match. This CDR3 has 18 amino acids. The V gene's germline CDR1 is LGHNA and CDR2 YSLEER. In DNA, the CDR3 is TGCGCCAGCAGCCAAGGGGGGTCCGGGACTAGCGGTTACAATGAGCAGTTCTTC. Protein sequence: CASSQGGSGTSGYNEQFF.

The gene calls are TRBV29-1 and TRBJ1-1, with TRBD1 as a possible D gene (5 bases). The CDR3 runs to 12 residues. Deletions cut 6 bases from V and 8 bases from J, with 16 bases between. CDR1 and CDR2 (germline): SQVTM, ANQGSEA. This CDR3 reads CSVDSTEKEAFF. CDR3 DNA sequence: TGCAGCGTCGACTCGACAGAAAAGGAAGCTTTCTTT.

The chain is built from TRBV2 and TRBJ2-7; D unresolved. The V and J ends lost 6 bases and 2 bases respectively, with 5 bases between them. Germline V gene sequence: CDR1 SNHLY, CDR2 FYNNEI. The CDR3 is 11 amino acids. This chain's CDR3 is CASRGAYEQYF. The DNA for the CDR3 is TGTGCCAGCAGGGGCGCCTACGAGCAGTACTTC.

This chain connects TRBV7-3 to TRBJ2-5; 12 bases are a match to TRBD2. CDR1 is SGHTA, CDR2 FQGTGA, per germline. The CDR3 extends over 15 amino acids. After removal of 5 bases from V and 1 base from J, the junction contained 2 bases not matched to a gene. Written as DNA, the CDR3 is TGTGCCAGCAGCGCTAGCGGGGGGGCCCAAGAGACCCAGTACTTC. It specifies CASSASGGAQETQYF.

Here the CDR3 reads CASSEGQVLSPLHF. CDR3 nucleotide sequence: TGTGCCAGCAGTGAAGGACAGGTTCTTTCACCCCTCCACTTT. The gene calls are TRBV2 and TRBJ1-6; maybe TRBD1 (6 bases). This CDR3 is built from 14 residues. Germline V gene sequence: CDR1 SNHLY, CDR2 FYNNEI. V lost 1 base and J lost 9, with 10 bases in between.

V is TRBV27 and J is TRBJ2-2; 9 nucleotides align to TRBD2. V was pared by 8 bases and J by 2 bases, with 6 bases of the junction left unmatched. The CDR3 extends over 15 amino acids. Germline V gene sequence: CDR1 MNHEY, CDR2 SMNVEV (reference sequence). The DNA for the CDR3 is TGTGCCAGCGGGGTAGCGGGAGATAACACCGGGGAGCTGTTTTTT. This gives the protein CASGVAGDNTGELFF.

V is TRBV7-6 and J is TRBJ2-7; possibly TRBD1 for D (6 bases). The CDR3 contains 16 residues. Germline CDR1 reads SGHVS; CDR2 reads FNYEAQ. The V end lost 0 bases, the J end lost 0 bases, and 12 bases lay between the germline ends. This CDR3 reads CASSLAIWDNSYEQYF. CDR3 in DNA: TGTGCCAGCAGCTTAGCAATATGGGACAACTCCTACGAGCAGTACTTC.

V and J are TRBV5-1 and TRBJ1-6; D gene uncertain. CDR1 is SGHRS, CDR2 YFSETQ, per germline. Between the trimmed V and J ends, which lost 4 bases and 6 bases, there was a span of 17 bases. The CDR3 sequence is 16 residues long. The CDR3 loop reads CASSPGLGRTNSPLHF. Here the CDR3 DNA reads TGCGCCAGCAGCCCGGGATTGGGCAGGACTAATTCACCCCTCCACTTT.

This clone was found a few times. The chain recombines TRBV6-5 with TRBJ1-1; 8 nucleotides line up with TRBD1. The length of the CDR3 is 13 residues. Per the germline V gene, CDR1 is MNHEY and CDR2 is SVGAGI. V lost 6 bases, J lost 5 bases, and 5 bases stayed unmatched. The CDR3 region has the DNA TGTGCCAGCAGGGAGGACAGGGTGACTGAAGCTTTCTTT. This encodes CASREDRVTEAFF.

The chain carries TRBV10-3 and TRBJ1-1; TRBD1 might be the D (5 bases). With 10 bases removed from V and 0 bases from J, the gap between germline ends came to 21 bases. From germline, CDR1 is ENHRY and CDR2 SYGVKD. This CDR3 has 16 residues. In DNA form, the CDR3 reads TGTGCCACAGGTCCCGGACGGACAACCCTGAACACTGAAGCTTTCTTT. Protein product: CATGPGRTTLNTEAFF.

The chain couples TRBV29-1 to TRBJ2-7, with D maybe TRBD2 (6 bases). V lost 7 bases and J 7 bases, leaving 23 bases between the germline ends. CDR3 length equals 14 residues. The V gene's germline CDR1 is SQVTM and CDR2 ANQGSEA. The CDR3 DNA reads as TGCAGCGCAAAGCGCGTAGGAGGGGACGGGGAGCAGTACTTC. Translated: CSAKRVGGDGEQYF.

The V and J genes are TRBV19 and TRBJ1-1, with 7 positions matching TRBD1. V trimming: 1 base; J trimming: 6 bases; junction bases outside the gene matches: 8. Per the germline V gene, CDR1 is LNHDA and CDR2 is SQIVND (reference sequence). The CDR3 runs 15 residues. The CDR3 loop reads CASSIVQNRGSEAFF. CDR3 DNA sequence: TGTGCCAGTAGTATAGTCCAAAACAGGGGATCTGAAGCTTTCTTT.

V gene TRBV6-5 combines with J gene TRBJ2-7, with D tentatively TRBD1 (6 bases). Germline V lookup: CDR1 MNHEY, CDR2 SVGAGI. V shed 6 bases and J shed 2 bases, with 11 bases lying between them. The length of the CDR3 is 13 residues. The CDR3 here is CASRGDTTYEQYF. The CDR3 nucleotides read TGTGCCAGCAGGGGGGACACAACCTACGAGCAGTACTTC.

Here the CDR3 reads CASSTGQSPLHF. The CDR3 DNA reads as TGTGCCAGCAGCACAGGTCAGTCACCCCTCCACTTT. The chain employs TRBV12-3 or TRBV12-4 and TRBJ1-6; D might be TRBD1 (5 bases). This CDR3 contains 12 residues. Trimming cost V 6 bases and J 10 bases, with 10 bases left between them.

The chain links TRBV28 to TRBJ1-2; 10 bases match TRBD1. V lost 5 bases and J lost 7; bases outside the gene matches: 4. Germline V gives CDR1 MDHEN, CDR2 SYDVKM. This CDR3 spans 13 amino acids. This chain's CDR3 is CASSQDRGPGYTF. Here the CDR3 DNA reads TGTGCCAGCAGTCAAGACAGGGGGCCTGGCTACACCTTC.